These T cell receptor beta chains were read from a single sample in a study of blood T cell repertoires in COVID-19. Generated by immunoSEQ multiplex PCR, the TCRdb table keeps only in-frame clones and is missing some. The data hold around 270,000 clones, with roughly 89% observed a single time. The sequenced material came from peripheral blood. These receptors originate from a woman in her forties who had recovered from COVID-19. The CDR3 runs from the conserved cysteine through the conserved F or W. Each record gives: CDR3 length, V gene, clone size, D gene, J gene, CDR3 DNA, CDR3 protein. A D gene is named only where the DNA matches it firmly. Clone size is stated in some rows and not others, as once, few, many or a class when expanded.

15	TRBV19	-	-	TRBJ2-5	TGTGCCGCTAGTAGTACAGGGTCTAGGGGGGAGACCCAGTACTTC	CAASSTGSRGETQYF
13	TRBV30	once	-	TRBJ1-1	TGTGCCTGGAGCAGGACTTTGAACACTGAAGCTTTCTTT	CAWSRTLNTEAFF
14	TRBV28	-	-	TRBJ1-5	TGTGCCAGCAGTTCGGGACACAGCAATCAGCCCCAGCATTTT	CASSSGHSNQPQHF
14	TRBV11-2	-	-	TRBJ2-7	TGTGCCAGCAGCCCCAGGACACAACCCTACGAGCAGTACTTC	CASSPRTQPYEQYF
13	TRBV7-9	few	-	TRBJ1-4	TGTGCCAGCAGCCCAGGACAATCCGGAAAACTGTTTTTT	CASSPGQSGKLFF
16	TRBV5-3	few	TRBD1	TRBJ1-1	TGTGCCAGAAGCTTTACCCACCAGGGGGTGAACACTGAAGCTTTCTTT	CARSFTHQGVNTEAFF
12	TRBV30	-	-	TRBJ1-2	TGTGCCTGGAACCCGGGGAGGGGTGGCTACACCTTC	CAWNPGRGGYTF
14	TRBV19	-	-	TRBJ1-5	TGTGCCAGTAGTATTGAGGGAAAGAATCAGCCCCAGCATTTT	CASSIEGKNQPQHF
15	TRBV18	-	TRBD1	TRBJ2-1	TGTGCCAGCTCACCGGGACAGGGGGCCCACAATGAGCAGTTCTTC	CASSPGQGAHNEQFF
11	TRBV7-2	-	-	TRBJ2-1	TGTGCCAGCAGCTCTATCAATGAGCAGTTCTTC	CASSSINEQFF
15	TRBV6-2/TRBV6-3	-	-	TRBJ1-5	TGTGCCAGCAGTTACTCTCGGGGAAGCAATCAGCCCCAGCATTTT	CASSYSRGSNQPQHF
14	TRBV3-1/TRBV3-2	-	-	TRBJ1-6	TGTGCCAGCAGCCAAGCCGCGGCGGGCTCACCCCTCCACTTT	CASSQAAAGSPLHF
15	TRBV18	-	-	TRBJ2-1	TGTGCCAGCTCACCAATGCGGGGCGACGGAAATGAGCAGTTCTTC	CASSPMRGDGNEQFF
13	TRBV15	-	-	TRBJ2-7	TGTGCCACCGCGCCAACGGGGACCTACGAGCAGTACTTC	CATAPTGTYEQYF
16	TRBV5-1	-	TRBD1	TRBJ1-1	TGCGCCAGCAGCTTGGAGGCGACAGGGTCGGGCACTGAAGCTTTCTTT	CASSLEATGSGTEAFF
15	TRBV24-1	-	-	TRBJ2-5	TGTGCCACCAGTGATTTGCGCCGAGGGGGAGAGACCCAGTACTTC	CATSDLRRGGETQYF
15	TRBV5-1	once	TRBD2	TRBJ2-7	TGCGCCAGCAGCTTCGGTAGCGGGGTCTCCTACGAGCAGTACTTC	CASSFGSGVSYEQYF
19	TRBV19	-	TRBD2	TRBJ2-3	TGTGCCAGCAAAAAGACAGCCGGGACTAGCGGGGTTCGCACAGATACGCAGTATTTT	CASKKTAGTSGVRTDTQYF
15	TRBV19	-	-	TRBJ1-1	TGTGCCAGTAGTATTCCACGCGCTATGAACACTGAAGCTTTCTTT	CASSIPRAMNTEAFF
13	TRBV5-6	-	-	TRBJ1-1	TGTGCCAGCAGCTTACAGATGAACACTGAAGCTTTCTTT	CASSLQMNTEAFF
15	TRBV2	-	-	TRBJ1-6	TGTGCCAGCAGGGCGGTGGACGGAGGATATTCACCCCTCCACTTT	CASRAVDGGYSPLHF
17	TRBV19	-	TRBD1	TRBJ1-4	TGTGCCAGTACCCCCTCCCAGGGGGCCGTCTCTAATGAAAAACTGTTTTTT	CASTPSQGAVSNEKLFF
14	TRBV2	-	-	TRBJ1-6	TGTGCCAGCATTGAGCGGACCTATAATTCACCCCTCCACTTT	CASIERTYNSPLHF
16	TRBV7-2	-	TRBD1	TRBJ2-5	TGTGCCAGCAGCTTAGCGGCAGGACAGGGTGGAGAGACCCAGTACTTC	CASSLAAGQGGETQYF
15	TRBV18	-	-	TRBJ2-2	TGTGCCAGCTCACCAACGATCGGATCTGGCGGGGAGCTATTTTTT	CASSPTIGSGGELFF
18	TRBV5-1	-	TRBD1	TRBJ2-1	TGCGCCAGCAGCTTGGAGATGATCGGGACAGGGTTCATGGATGAGCAGTTCTTC	CASSLEMIGTGFMDEQFF
14	TRBV18	-	TRBD1	TRBJ1-4	TGTGCCAGCTCACCGGGACAGGGAAGTGAAAAACTGTTTTTT	CASSPGQGSEKLFF
15	TRBV7-9	once	-	TRBJ2-3	TGTGCCAGCACCCTAACCAGGGAAGGCACAGATACGCAGTATTTT	CASTLTREGTDTQYF